This T cell receptor (beta chain) was captured in a study of blood T cell repertoires in COVID-19. As for the study in general: Sources were T cells, B-cell-depleted T cells, or PBMCs; the material itself was cDNA or gDNA.

With V trimmed by 3 bases and J by 7 bases, 7 bases remained unmatched. Germline V lookup: CDR1 MNHEY, CDR2 SVGEGT. The CDR3 is 15 amino acids. Original data processing: The authors estimated nucleated cell counts from reference gene primer amplification. Generated by immunoSEQ multiplex PCR, the TCRdb table keeps only in-frame clones and is missing some. The DNA was the basis for D and trimming; V, J and clone size are from that table. The sample consists of some 240,000 clones, 88% of them appearing once. Adults between about 18 and 89 years of age took part from about two dozen US areas. Allocation to cohorts depended on clinical history reported by the participants.

The sequenced sample consisted of PBMCs or T cells enriched from blood (not recorded which). This sequence was found in a woman between 40 and 55 years old who had been exposed to COVID-19. The gene calls are TRBV6-2 or TRBV6-3 and TRBJ2-1, with 9 bases lining up with TRBD1. Here the CDR3 DNA reads TGTGCCAGCAGTTATATCGGACAGGGGCTGAATGAGCAGTTCTTC. It is translated as CASSYIGQGLNEQFF.